One sample yielded the 8 T cell receptor beta chains listed below, sequenced in a study of CD8+ T cells in alopecia areata. The authors extracted RNA and reverse transcribed it into cDNA as the sequencing template. The protocol was immunoSEQ multiplex PCR, while the TCRdb copy is restricted to in-frame clones and leaves out a portion. This sample carries more than 200,000 clones, roughly two thirds of them seen once, and the ten largest clones take around 1.2%. Sequencing used CD4+ T cells sorted from blood, obtained at week 0. The source of these receptors is a human donor with alopecia areata.

The chain uses TRBV6-6 and TRBJ2-3; tentatively, D is TRBD2 (5 bases). This CDR3 spans 15 amino acids. Germline values: CDR1 MNHNY, CDR2 SVGAGI (reference sequence). The ends were cut back, 6 bases at V and 6 bases at J, with 19 bases in the middle. The CDR3 DNA follows: TGTGCCAGCAGCCCAATTAGCCCGGGGTTGGATACGCAGTATTTT. This sequence encodes CASSPISPGLDTQYF.

The chain employs TRBV6-6 and TRBJ1-4, with TRBD1 identical over 7 bases. Unmatched junction bases numbered 8, after V lost 6 bases and J lost 10 bases. The length of the CDR3 is 13 residues. Germline V gene lookup returns CDR1 MNHNY and CDR2 SVGAGI (reference sequence). CDR3 in amino acids: CASRRQGVGKLFF. CDR3 nucleotides: TGTGCCAGCAGGAGGCAGGGGGTCGGAAAACTGTTTTTT.

This clone occurred once. The rearrangement links TRBV29-1 to TRBJ1-6; D might be TRBD1 (6 bases). Germline CDR1 and CDR2: SQVTM and ANQGSEA. V lost 6 bases to trimming and J lost 7 bases, with 13 bases between them. This CDR3 is 13 amino acids long. Here the CDR3 DNA reads TGCAGCGTGGGGGACAAGATAAATTCACCCCTCCACTTT. It yields the protein CSVGDKINSPLHF.

The V call is TRBV30, the J call TRBJ2-4; tentative D call: TRBD2 (6 bases). V lost 5 bases and J 9 bases, leaving 17 bases between the germline ends. The CDR3 spans 13 residues. Germline V lookup: CDR1 GTSNPN, CDR2 SVGIG (reference sequence). The CDR3 loop reads CAWAKGGMVIQYF. CDR3 nucleotide sequence: TGTGCCTGGGCCAAGGGAGGCATGGTCATTCAGTACTTC.

CDR3 region: CASSLPQTSGARTDTQYF. In nucleotides, the CDR3 is TGTGCCAGCAGCTTACCCCAGACTAGCGGGGCACGCACAGATACGCAGTATTTT. The chain joins TRBV7-2 to TRBJ2-3; 11 bases agree with TRBD2. Germline V lookup: CDR1 SGHTA, CDR2 FQGNSA. This CDR3 contains 18 residues. V shed 2 bases, J shed 1 base, and the junction held 8 bases outside the gene matches.

The chain is built from TRBV7-2 and TRBJ2-3; D ambiguous. Trimming left V 1 base short and J 7 bases short, with 9 bases between. The CDR3 totals 13 residues. CDR1 and CDR2 from the germline V gene are SGHTA and FQGNSA. The CDR3 loop reads CASSLDSGNTQYF. CDR3 DNA: TGTGCCAGCAGCTTAGACAGTGGGAATACGCAGTATTTT.

The rearrangement links TRBV7-9 to TRBJ2-1, with TRBD2 identical over 9 bases. The CDR3 is 16 amino acids. CDR1 SEHNR and CDR2 FQNEAQ come from the germline V gene (reference sequence). The V and J ends lost 5 bases and 3 bases, in that order; junction bases with no gene match: 8. CDR3 nucleotide sequence: TGTGCCAGCAGCATAGGACTAGCGCCTAGCTACAATGAGCAGTTCTTC. As protein: CASSIGLAPSYNEQFF.

V usage is TRBV5-1 and J usage is TRBJ2-4; no firm D call. Trimming left V 0 bases short and J 8 bases short, with 12 bases between. This CDR3 comprises 14 residues. CDR1 is SGHRS, CDR2 YFSETQ, per germline. In nucleotides, the CDR3 is TGCGCCAGCAGCTTGGCCGGTTCTGGGGACATTCAGTACTTC. Encoded protein: CASSLAGSGDIQYF.